Below, 12 T cell receptor beta chains from the same sample are listed, as sequenced in a study of response to subunit inactivated influenza vaccine. TCRdb re-derived calls from the RT-PCR reads in MiXCR, one entry per CDR3 protein. The sample yields 200,000 to 300,000 distinct CDR3 sequences, over 9% seen once. The sequencing here drew on non-naive T cells sorted from PBMCs, taken 14 days before vaccination. Receptor source: a man between 50 and 59 years old who received an inactivated influenza vaccine.

This clonotype came up many times. V is TRBV27 and J is TRBJ2-1, with 8 bases fitting TRBD1. CDR3 length: 16 amino acids. CDR1 and CDR2 from the germline V gene are MNHEY and SMNVEV (reference sequence). J gave up 6 bases and V 4 bases, and 11 bases lay outside the gene matches. In nucleotides, the CDR3 is TGTGCCAGCAGTTCCCTAGGACAGGGTGGGTTCAATGAGCAGTTCTTC. Its protein is CASSSLGQGGFNEQFF.

This rearrangement joins TRBV11-2 to TRBJ2-1; 7 nucleotides align to TRBD2. The CDR3 length is 13 residues. Germline V gene data show CDR1 as SGHAT and CDR2 as FQNNGV. Trimming at V came to 5 bases and at J to 13 bases, leaving 11 bases not matched to a gene. CDR3 amino acids: CASSQEDGLVQFF. DNA of the CDR3: TGTGCCAGCAGCCAAGAAGATGGACTAGTACAGTTCTTC.

This clonotype was seen ten or more times. The chain carries TRBV11-2 and TRBJ2-1; weak D call: TRBD2 (6 bases). V was clipped by 8 bases and J by 0 bases, with 14 bases between them. The CDR3 extends over 15 amino acids. CDR1 is SGHAT and CDR2 is FQNNGV in the germline V gene. The CDR3 DNA reads TGTGCCAGCCGCCGCTCCGGGAGCTCCTACAATGAGCAGTTCTTC. This encodes CASRRSGSSYNEQFF.

The chain joins TRBV6-2 or TRBV6-3 to TRBJ2-7, with a tentative D call TRBD1 (6 bases). There are 13 residues in the CDR3. Germline CDR1 is MNHEY and CDR2 is SVGEGT. Trimming removed 4 bases at V and 4 bases at J, with 11 bases between. CDR3 coding DNA: TGTGCCAGCAGTTCTACAGGGCGGTACGAGCAGTACTTC. It specifies CASSSTGRYEQYF.

This clonotype was seen repeatedly, ten times or more. The chain carries TRBV7-2 and TRBJ1-5, with a weak D call TRBD1 (5 bases). The CDR3 is made up of 15 amino acids. The germline V gene has CDR1 SGHTA and CDR2 FQGNSA. Trimming pared 1 base from V and 9 bases from J, leaving 16 bases between. As DNA, the CDR3 is TGTGCCAGCAGCTTAGGATGGAGTGGCCAGGGGCCCCAGCATTTT. Protein product: CASSLGWSGQGPQHF.

This clonotype was picked up many times. The chain links TRBV12-3 or TRBV12-4 to TRBJ2-3; 11 bases match TRBD2. Unmatched junction bases numbered 7, after V lost 3 bases and J lost 8 bases. The CDR3 sequence is 15 residues long. CDR3 in amino acids: CASSFVAGGPVTQYF. The CDR3 DNA reads as TGTGCCAGCAGTTTCGTAGCGGGAGGGCCGGTTACGCAGTATTTT.

This chain links TRBV5-1 with TRBJ2-7; 11 nucleotides match TRBD2. Germline CDR1 and CDR2: SGHRS and YFSETQ. The CDR3 extends over 17 amino acids. The V gene end was trimmed by 0 bases and the J gene end by 5 bases; junction bases not matched to a gene: 10. The CDR3 sequence is CASSLGGSGRAVDEQYF. The CDR3 DNA follows: TGCGCCAGCAGCTTGGGAGGTAGCGGGAGGGCCGTTGACGAGCAGTACTTC.

This clonotype showed up many times. The V gene is TRBV5-1, the J gene TRBJ2-2; D is undetermined. Per the germline V gene, CDR1 is SGHRS and CDR2 is YFSETQ. Trimming removed 2 bases at V and 1 base at J, with 6 bases between. The CDR3 length is 14 residues. For the CDR3, the DNA is TGCGCCAGCAGCTTCGTGGAGAACACCGGGGAGCTGTTTTTT. This sequence encodes CASSFVENTGELFF.

This clonotype has only a few counts. The CDR3 is CAGGRSSYNEQFF. The CDR3 coding sequence is TGTGCCGGAGGGAGGAGCTCCTACAATGAGCAGTTCTTC. The chain has TRBV28 and TRBJ2-1; D is perhaps TRBD2 (6 bases). V was cut by 11 bases and J by 0 bases, with 11 bases left in between. The CDR3 contains 13 residues. The germline CDR1 and CDR2 sequences are MDHEN and SYDVKM.

The chain has TRBV5-4 and TRBJ2-4, with D uncertain. The germline V and J ends were trimmed by 1 base and 0 bases, with 11 bases remaining between them. Germline CDR1 is SGHNT and CDR2 is YYREEE (reference sequence). There are 16 residues in the CDR3. The chain's CDR3 is CASSLWQPGAKNIQYF. CDR3 coding DNA: TGTGCCAGCAGCTTGTGGCAGCCGGGAGCCAAAAACATTCAGTACTTC. The whole variable domain, filled in from reference TRBV5-4 and TRBJ2-4, reads ETGVTQSPTHLIKTRGQQVTLRCSSQSGHNTVSWYQQALGQGPQFIFQYYREEENGRGNFPPRFSGLQFPNYSSELNVNALELDDSALYLCASSLWQPGAKNIQYFGAGTRLSVL.

The chain has TRBV3-1 and TRBJ2-2; no firm D call. Germline CDR1 and CDR2: LGHDT and YNNKEL (reference sequence). There are 14 residues in the CDR3. The V and J ends lost 1 base and 6 bases respectively, with 9 bases between them. This CDR3 is CASSQAFGAGELFF. The CDR3 nucleotides read TGTGCCAGCAGCCAAGCGTTTGGTGCCGGGGAGCTGTTTTTT.

This clonotype was detected only a few times. V is TRBV5-1 and J is TRBJ1-2; no firm D call. CDR3 length: 14 residues. Trimming pared 3 bases from V and 7 bases from J, leaving 16 bases between. The germline CDR1 and CDR2 sequences are SGHRS and YFSETQ. The CDR3 here is CASSWEKSLSGYTF. CDR3 nucleotide sequence: TGCGCCAGCAGCTGGGAGAAGAGCTTGTCTGGCTACACCTTC.